In its sample, the clone carrying this T cell receptor beta chain was seen many times. V was pared by 0 bases and J by 4 bases, with 1 base of the junction left unmatched. CDR1 and CDR2 (germline): SGDLS, YYNGEE. The CDR3 contains 15 residues. These data come from a study of T cells in Graves' hyperthyroidism and ophthalmopathy. The overall study: The initial diagnosis was the point when peripheral blood was collected, ahead of any treatment.

TCR beta CDR3 regions were amplified from RNA. TCR CDR3 regions were first amplified by RT-PCR with HTBI primers. TCRdb analysed the multiplex PCR reads with MiXCR anew, one entry per CDR3 protein. The data show a few hundred thousand distinct CDR3 sequences, with 15% seen just once and about 33% held by the top ten. Sequenced input: blood. The receptor's source is a woman under 40 with Graves' hyperthyroidism. The V gene is TRBV9, the J gene TRBJ2-3, with 11 bases that match TRBD2. The CDR3, as DNA: TGTGCCAGCAGCGTAGTAGCGGGAGGGTCAGATACGCAGTATTTT. Translation gives CASSVVAGGSDTQYF.